This TCR beta chain appears in the sequencing data of a study of cytomegalovirus exposure and HLA in healthy donors (dated by TCRdb to 2015 to 2018). General notes on the study: In an earlier analysis of about 560 of the donors, around 290 Gb of sequence data and 120 million or so unique TCR beta sequences from about 190 million T cells were reported. Approximately 330 gigabases of sequencing data and around 80 million unique TCR sequences made up an early release that covered some 640 HLA-typed donors. Of the 350 to 400 genotyped donors, 81% fell in the genetic ancestry cluster associated with self-reported Caucasian donors. The study aimed to test whether signatures of past pathogen exposure could be identified by cataloging public T cell receptors. The study profiled the T cell repertoires of under 850 subjects by immunosequencing and related them to cytomegalovirus serostatus. In addition to the first cohort of several hundred subjects, a separate validation cohort of approximately 120 different subjects was used. To predict cytomegalovirus infection status, the study combined high-throughput TCR immunosequencing, statistical association of individual TCRs with disease status, and machine learning. A later analysis re-analyzed previously published TCR beta repertoires from hundreds of donors and added high-resolution HLA genotyping to study TCR occurrence patterns. The later analysis used no new phenotypic data to find candidate immune exposures, relying instead on TCR beta sequences and their occurrence across donors. An earlier analysis of fewer than 750 of the donors used high-throughput TCR beta sequencing to judge whether each TCR beta V gene segment behaved as functional or pseudogenic. Alongside the repertoire data, information on donor age, sex, ethnicity and CMV serostatus was compiled. Genome-wide SNP genotypes for about 65% of the roughly 700 donors were used in a later genetic analysis, which treated that subset as a discovery cohort. All discovery cohort repertoires had been generated on a single sequencing platform. HLA typing included class I and class II loci at four-digit resolution. Typing coverage varied by locus: 629-630 donors for A, B, C, DRB1 and DQB1; about 520 for DQA1; 606 for DPA1; 450 to 480 for DPB1. Four or five DR-DQ haplotypes were handled as single units for association and clustering because linkage in the cohort was strong. On average, 235,054 unique TCR beta nucleotide sequences were sequenced per donor among a few hundred genotyped donors of the cohort, with roughly 18% of those sequences being non-productive. Results and caveats for the whole study, not just this receptor: Several of the top co-occurrence clusters appeared to be linked to parvovirus B19, influenza, CMV and Epstein-Barr virus, according to a later analysis. In an earlier analysis of approximately 600 of the donors, most TCR beta V segments were observed in productive rearrangements about 90% or about 30% of the time, broadly matching IMGT annotations. V-gene and J-gene trimming of TCR beta chains was associated with a missense DCLRE1C variant in a later genetic analysis, and the association was replicated in an independent cohort. Some IMGT-functional V segments, including TRBV6-2 and TRBV6-3, could not be told apart with the 87-base-pair reads, so those segments were excluded. According to a later genetic analysis, donors in an Asian-associated ancestry cluster had fewer N-insertions in productive TCRs than the approximately 670-donor mean. When HLA alleles, especially DR and DQ, strongly co-occurred, attributing TCR associations to individual alleles was difficult. A later analysis found that TCR association rates varied across HLA loci, with DRB1 alleles showing the most associated TCRs and HLA-C alleles the fewest. A further reported finding was that TCR beta sequences accurately predicted the HLA-A and HLA-B alleles for most subjects in the first cohort. In the study, roughly 160 TCR beta chains were listed as associated with cytomegalovirus. Most TCR sequences were seen in very few donors, while some public TCRs were found in many individuals. Because counts were too low, more than 15 rarely observed V segments, including chromosome 9 orphons, were excluded from the earlier analysis of fewer than 650 of the donors. Roughly uniform sequencing depth across donors was assumed in presence/absence analyses, although this assumption may not hold. In a later analysis, HLA-associated TCR beta chains were found to be more clonally expanded and to have lower generation probabilities than equally common non-associated chains. The classifier was reported to diagnose cytomegalovirus status with high specificity and sensitivity in both the original cohort and the validation cohort. The only immune exposure information available for the cohort was CMV serostatus. Correlated functional status among segregating V segments might reflect linkage disequilibrium, but an unknown experimental factor could not be ruled out. Because HLA typing was missing for some donors at each locus, association tests included only the typed subset. The cohort was sequenced for TCR beta chains only, and without alpha or paired-chain data the features that could be detected were limited. It was suggested by the authors that the approach could potentially be generalized to other disease states and immunological phenotypes. The sequencing pipeline was judged likely to have produced a cluster of highly shared sequence variants as a technical artifact. At a false discovery rate of 0.05, a later analysis linked under 20,000 TCR beta sequences to specific HLA alleles. In vitro tests confirmed that three of the cytomegalovirus-associated TCR beta chains recognize cytomegalovirus antigens. Most CMV-associated TCR beta chains appeared to be HLA-restricted in a later analysis, and the HLA associations seemed to be driven largely by CMV exposure.

The CDR3 starts with the cysteine, ends with the phenylalanine, and has 13 residues. CDR3 DNA only is kept here, 39 bases in frame from base 1. The junction shows trimming of 4 bases on V and 5 bases on J, plus 10 bases between the germline ends. The germline V gene gives CDR1 as SGHRS and CDR2 as YFSETQ. In total, approximately 690 healthy bone marrow donors made up the cohort. All cohort members were sampled while nominally healthy, although unrecorded immune exposures were likely present. The donor was CMV seropositive and belonged to the group of over 250 seropositive cohort members. Every donor gave a peripheral blood sample, and the peripheral blood mononuclear cells from that sample were used for TCR beta sequencing. Genomic DNA extraction from the blood cell samples was performed with the Qiagen DNeasy Blood Extraction Kit. Libraries were built with the immunoSEQ multiplex PCR assay. The multiplex PCR relied on a mix of 60 forward primers for TCR Vbeta segments and 13 reverse primers for TCR Jbeta segments. Amplification of the CDR3 region of rearranged TCR beta genes was performed with a multiplex PCR assay on genomic DNA. Amplified TCR beta libraries were sequenced as 87-base-pair reads on the Illumina HiSeq System. The published analysis was carried out like this. Across the 700 or so repertoires, a later analysis counted tens of millions of unique TCR beta chains, some 11 million of which were shared by at least two donors. Raw reads were error-corrected and collapsed into unique sequences by a nearest-neighbor algorithm in which closely related sequences were merged to remove PCR and sequencing errors. To assign V, D and J gene segments, CDR3 sequences were aligned to IMGT reference sequences. For a sequence to be retained, a match of at least six nucleotides to both a V gene segment and a J gene segment was required. A rearrangement counted as productive if the CDR3 had no stop codons and remained in frame with V and J, and every other rearrangement counted as non-productive. Following IMGT convention, CDR3 was defined as the stretch from the second conserved V-encoded cysteine up to the conserved J-encoded phenylalanine. Sequences without an unambiguous match to a single V gene segment were excluded from the earlier analysis of about 600 of the donors. An earlier analysis of several hundred of the donors called V segments functional above 56.7% productive rearrangements and segregating when the between-donor standard deviation exceeded 5%. To diagnose cytomegalovirus status from the catalog of TCR beta chain sequences, a statistical classification framework was built. In a later analysis, TCR nucleotide sequences were compared against IMGT/GENE-DB human TR gene sequences so that V and J genes could be assigned. Using the TCRdist pipeline, a later analysis assigned CDR3 sequences along with most-parsimonious VDJ recombination scenarios. A later analysis defined each TCR beta chain by its CDR3 amino acid sequence plus V-gene family, and excluded reads lacking a unique V-gene family. To address suspected cross-contamination and a sequencing artifact, a later analysis removed under 600 highly shared, low-generation-probability nucleotide sequences. In a later analysis, a clonal expansion index was calculated for each public chain from normalized within-repertoire ranks of inferred template counts. In a later analysis, generation probabilities were computed using a VDJ recombination model fitted to out-of-frame rearrangements, and the results were checked against IGoR. In a later analysis, TCR-TCR, TCR-HLA and TCR-CMV co-occurrence was scored with hypergeometric tests, and a repertoire-size bias correction was applied to TCR pairs. A later analysis estimated false discovery rates by permuting HLA or CMV assignments 20 times. In a later analysis, co-occurring TCRs were grouped using DBSCAN, and TCRdist sequence similarity was added for clustering within HLA-allele-positive subsets. For co-occurrence clustering, repertoires with fewer than 30,000 or more than 120,000 public chains were excluded, along with roughly 5 repertoires with anomalous nucleotide sharing. This immuneACCESS table, as held by TCRdb, lists in-frame sequences with V and J called but not all clones. Of the missing ones, under half trace to an unresolved V gene in checked studies; the others have no known cause. V and J calls and clone size follow that table, whereas D and trimming were derived from the DNA. The sample includes about 180,000 clones, with 84% observed a single time. Around 1.2% of the sample lies in the top ten.

Concerning this clone: Its antigen is still unknown. The record has no base qualities; no much larger clone is one base away.

The receptor's source is a girl aged 2 to 10 in good health and CMV-seropositive. Material for sequencing was PBMCs. Recombination linked TRBV5-1 to TRBJ1-5; too little of a D gene remains to name it. CDR3 protein: CASSPRGDQPQHF. The DNA sequence is TGCGCCAGCAGCCCCCGAGGCGATCAGCCCCAGCATTTT.